This TCR beta chain stems from a study of cytomegalovirus exposure and HLA in healthy donors. Findings and caveats of the study: CMV serostatus was the sole immune exposure information available. It was reported that the classifier diagnosed cytomegalovirus status with high specificity and sensitivity in both the original and validation cohorts.

This CDR3 is 15 amino acids long. In germline, CDR1 is SEHNR, CDR2 FQNEAQ (reference sequence). Unmatched junction bases numbered 8, after V lost 5 bases and J lost 3 bases. This clone has a single count. The antigen is not known. A multiplex PCR was run with 60 Vbeta primers and 13 Jbeta primers. The method was immunoSEQ multiplex PCR; TCRdb's version includes in-frame clones alone and lacks a portion of them. Altogether approximately 54,000 clones are present, approximately 86% being singletons, with the ten largest covering approximately 3%. Sequencing was performed on PBMCs. The clonotype originates from a woman between 18 and 29 years old in good health and CMV-seronegative. The V call is TRBV7-9, the J call TRBJ2-3; 7 bases fit TRBD1. The CDR3 nucleotides are TGTGCCAGCAGCGGTCAGGGGGTATTGACAGATACGCAGTATTTT. Its translation is CASSGQGVLTDTQYF.